The 23 T cell receptor beta chains given below trace back to one sample, sequenced in a study of Siglec-9 on CD8 T cells in melanoma. TCRdb keeps only in-frame clones here, not all; method: immunoSEQ multiplex PCR. The table records 29,000 or so clones, 80% of them present only once. The sequencing sample was made of Siglec-9- CD8+ T cells sorted from blood. The receptors originated from a human donor in good health.

This clone occurred a few times. The rearrangement uses TRBV12-1 and TRBJ2-7; the listed D gene, TRBD2, was not tested against the DNA. TRBV12-1 is a listed pseudogene. This CDR3 has 15 amino acids. The CDR3 here is CASSSGEYASYEQYV. The CDR3 DNA reads as TGTGCCAGCAGCTCCGGGGAGTACGCCTCCTACGAGCAGTACGTC.

A few counts support this clone. The V gene is TRBV4-1, the J gene TRBJ1-1, with 7 nucleotides matching TRBD1. Germline V gives CDR1 MGHRA, CDR2 YSYEKL. V lost 1 base to trimming and J lost 6 bases; unmatched junction nucleotides: 11. The CDR3 totals 16 residues. This chain's CDR3 is CASSQGRDRGFAEAFF. CDR3 nucleotide sequence: TGCGCCAGCAGCCAAGGGAGGGACAGAGGTTTCGCTGAAGCTTTCTTT.

This clone has more than one count but fewer than ten. The chain couples TRBV19 to TRBJ1-1, with D possibly matching TRBD1 (5 bases). The CDR3 has 13 amino acids. Germline V gene sequence: CDR1 LNHDA, CDR2 SQIVND (reference sequence). Trimming cost V 5 bases and J 7 bases, with 14 bases left between them. CDR3 sequence (DNA): TGTGCCAGTAGTCTTCGACAGAGTAGTGAAGCTTTCTTT. Translating it yields CASSLRQSSEAFF.

This clone was found a few times. This chain joins TRBV6-7 and TRBJ1-1; TRBD1 matches 7 bases. TRBV6-7 is treated as an ORF (open reading frame) with a function not yet certain. The V segment lost 5 bases and the J segment 0 bases; nucleotides outside the gene matches: 9. The CDR3 is 16 residues long. For the CDR3, the DNA is TGTGCCAGCAGTCCTACTCAGACAGGGTTGAACACTGAAGCTTTCTTT. Amino acid sequence: CASSPTQTGLNTEAFF.

This rearrangement joins TRBV13 to TRBJ2-7, with a weak D call TRBD2 (6 bases). This CDR3 contains 14 residues. Trimming pared 5 bases from V and 2 bases from J, leaving 13 bases between. Germline V gene sequence: CDR1 PRHDT, CDR2 FYEKMQ (reference sequence). The DNA for the CDR3 is TGTGCCAGCAGCCGGGGGACCGAAACCTACGAGCAGTACGTC. It encodes CASSRGTETYEQYV.

The rearrangement links TRBV7-6 to TRBJ2-3; 12 bases map to TRBD2. Trimming took 0 bases from V and 6 from J; bases not matched to a gene: 4. CDR1 SGHVS and CDR2 FNYEAQ come from the germline V gene. The CDR3 sequence is 16 residues long. CDR3 loop: CASSLATSGGSDTQYF. The CDR3 DNA reads TGTGCCAGCAGCTTAGCGACTAGCGGGGGTTCTGATACGCAGTATTTT.

The chain has TRBV11-3 and TRBJ1-2; D might be TRBD1 (6 bases). CDR1 and CDR2 from the germline V gene are SGHNT and YENEEA. Trimming took off 0 bases at V and 13 bases at J, with 15 bases between the two ends. The CDR3 consists of 13 residues. The CDR3 loop is CASSLDAGEGFTF. The CDR3 DNA is TGTGCCAGCAGCTTAGACGCAGGGGAAGGATTCACCTTC.

The genes are TRBV7-9 and TRBJ2-7, with D perhaps TRBD1 (5 bases). The germline V gene has CDR1 SEHNR and CDR2 FQNEAQ (reference sequence). V was pared by 4 bases and J by 3 bases, with 16 bases between. This CDR3 is built from 15 residues. CDR3: CASSSLRQGNYEQYV. The CDR3 nucleotides are TGTGCCAGCAGCTCCCTTCGGCAGGGAAACTACGAGCAGTACGTC.

This clone showed up just a few times. This sequence joins TRBV27 and TRBJ1-6; 12 bases fit TRBD1. Trimming at V came to 5 bases and at J to 7 bases, leaving 6 bases not matched to a gene. This CDR3 has 16 residues. Germline V gives CDR1 MNHEY, CDR2 SMNVEV (reference sequence). The DNA for the CDR3 is TGTGCCAGCAGTCTAGGGACAGGGGGCAGGAATTCACCCCTCCACTTT. Protein: CASSLGTGGRNSPLHF.

This clone was seen a few times. This chain uses TRBV6-5 with TRBJ2-2, with D uncertain. CDR3 size: 15 residues. Germline CDR1 MNHEY, CDR2 SVGAGI. The V end was cut by 0 bases, the J end by 2 bases, with 7 bases between. As DNA, the CDR3 is TGTGCCAGCAGTTACTCTGTACTTAACACCGGGGAGCTGTTTTTT. As protein: CASSYSVLNTGELFF.

The J gene is TRBJ2-7, the V gene TRBV29-1, with D possibly matching TRBD2 (6 bases). Trimming pared 0 bases from V and 3 bases from J, leaving 12 bases between. CDR3 length: 14 amino acids. Germline-derived CDR1 and CDR2 are SQVTM and ANQGSEA. CDR3 residues: CSVEDGDGGYEQYF. In DNA form, the CDR3 reads TGCAGCGTTGAAGACGGGGACGGGGGCTACGAGCAGTACTTC.

This clone was seen a few times. The chain has TRBV7-3 and TRBJ2-7, with unresolved D. V lost 2 bases, J lost 2 bases, and 10 bases lay in between. The CDR3 loop spans 14 amino acids. Germline V lookup: CDR1 SGHTA, CDR2 FQGTGA. In DNA form, the CDR3 reads TGTGCCAGCAGCTTAGGGTCAGGAGCCTACGAGCAGTACTTC. Translated, it gives CASSLGSGAYEQYF.

The genes are TRBV4-1 and TRBJ2-7; 10 bases agree with TRBD2. Trimming removed 4 bases from V and 5 bases from J; junction bases left unmatched: 8. The CDR3 extends over 15 amino acids. CDR1 is MGHRA, CDR2 YSYEKL, per germline. In nucleotides, the CDR3 is TGCGCCAGCAGCCCCCTGAGCGGGGGGGTGCACGAGCAGTACTTC. Translating it yields CASSPLSGGVHEQYF.

V usage is TRBV19 and J usage is TRBJ1-1; TRBD1 matches at 7 bases. In germline, CDR1 is LNHDA, CDR2 SQIVND (reference sequence). After removal of 6 bases from V and 3 bases from J, the junction contained 7 bases not matched to a gene. The CDR3 has 14 amino acids. CDR3 sequence: CASSLQGLDTEAFF. The CDR3 DNA sequence: TGTGCCAGTAGCTTACAGGGGCTGGACACTGAAGCTTTCTTT. The complete variable domain, with remaining parts taken from reference TRBV19 and TRBJ1-1, reads DGGITQSPKYLFRKEGQNVTLSCEQNLNHDAMYWYRQDPGQGLRLIYYSQIVNDFQKGDIAEGYSVSREKKESFPLTVTSAQKNPTAFYLCASSLQGLDTEAFFGQGTRLTVV.

The rearrangement links TRBV19 to TRBJ1-5; D perhaps matches TRBD1 (5 bases). This CDR3 is built from 13 residues. Germline-derived CDR1 and CDR2 are LNHDA and SQIVND (reference sequence). V shed 4 bases and J shed 7 bases, with 11 bases lying between them. As DNA, the CDR3 is TGTGCCAGTAGTAGCGGGGCTGGACAGCCCCAGCATTTT. Translating gives CASSSGAGQPQHF.

V is TRBV5-4 and J is TRBJ2-2; D possibly corresponds to TRBD2 (5 bases). V lost 0 bases, J lost 1 base, and 7 bases lay in between. Germline CDR1 and CDR2: SGHNT and YYREEE (reference sequence). CDR3 length equals 15 residues. CDR3 region: CASSLVAGNTGELFF. CDR3 bases: TGTGCCAGCAGCTTGGTTGCGGGGAACACCGGGGAGCTGTTTTTT.

This clone was seen only once. This chain links TRBV1 with TRBJ2-7; the table's D gene call, TRBD2, was not cross checked with the DNA. TRBV1 is labeled a pseudogene. CDR3 length equals 20 residues. CDR3 sequence (DNA): TGCACCAGCAGCCAATCCCAGGCCGGGACTAGCGGGAGGGGCCCCTACGAGCAGTACGTC. Translating it yields CTSSQSQAGTSGRGPYEQYV.

This clone was detected once. Lacking the conserved final phenylalanine or tryptophan, this CDR3 likely reflects a read error. The DNA is omitted, as the CDR3 cannot be located on it reliably, and the CDR3 follows TCRdb's listing. The V gene is TRBV7-7, the J gene TRBJ2-7; the table's D call, TRBD2, has no DNA check behind it. Germline V gene data show CDR1 as SSHAT and CDR2 as FNYEAQ (reference sequence). The CDR3 adds up to 10 amino acids, both ends counted. CDR3: CASSPYGGTP.

J is TRBJ1-4 and V is TRBV7-6; 10 positions match TRBD1. The germline CDR1 and CDR2 sequences are SGHVS and FNYEAQ. With 3 bases clipped from V and 5 bases from J, the junction kept 0 bases outside the gene matches. The CDR3 is 14 residues long. In DNA form, the CDR3 reads TGTGCCAGCAGCTTGGGACAGGGGAATGAAAAACTGTTTTTT. Amino acids: CASSLGQGNEKLFF.

This chain links TRBV10-3 with TRBJ1-2; no reliable D call. Germline lookup yields CDR1 ENHRY and CDR2 SYGVKD. The CDR3 is 16 amino acids. V lost 0 bases and J lost 5, with 16 bases in between. CDR3 sequence (DNA): TGTGCCATCAGTGAGTCGGTGGACCTGGTAGATTATGGCTACACCTTC. Translating it yields CAISESVDLVDYGYTF.

The chain is built from TRBV5-4 and TRBJ1-2; D is ambiguous. CDR1 and CDR2 (germline): SGHNT, YYREEE (reference sequence). The CDR3 loop spans 13 amino acids. V dropped 0 bases and J dropped 3 bases, with 6 bases sitting between them. The CDR3 loop reads CASSLGGDYGYTF. In nucleotides, the CDR3 is TGTGCCAGCAGCTTGGGCGGGGACTATGGCTACACCTTC.

The chain uses TRBV5-6 and TRBJ1-1, with D uncertain. Trimming removed 4 bases from V and 4 bases from J, with 17 bases in between. This CDR3 is 15 amino acids long. Germline V gene sequence: CDR1 SGHDT, CDR2 YYEEEE. The CDR3 DNA reads as TGTGCCAGCAGCACGGGAGTTGGATTTGTCACTGAAGCTTTCTTT. Protein: CASSTGVGFVTEAFF. The full variable domain, with the rest looked up from reference TRBV5-6 and TRBJ1-1, is DAGVTQSPTHLIKTRGQQVTLRCSPKSGHDTVSWYQQALGQGPQFIFQYYEEEERQRGNFPDRFSGHQFPNYSSELNVNALLLGDSALYLCASSTGVGFVTEAFFGQGTRLTVV.

By sample fraction, this clone is medium-sized. This chain uses TRBV4-1 with TRBJ1-3; 10 nucleotides agree with TRBD1. V lost 0 bases and J lost 5; bases outside the gene matches: 7. This CDR3 is 17 amino acids long. Germline assignment: CDR1 MGHRA and CDR2 YSYEKL. CDR3 sequence reads: CASSQDVGQGLRNTIYF. Here the CDR3 DNA reads TGCGCCAGCAGCCAAGACGTGGGACAGGGGCTACGAAACACCATATATTTT.